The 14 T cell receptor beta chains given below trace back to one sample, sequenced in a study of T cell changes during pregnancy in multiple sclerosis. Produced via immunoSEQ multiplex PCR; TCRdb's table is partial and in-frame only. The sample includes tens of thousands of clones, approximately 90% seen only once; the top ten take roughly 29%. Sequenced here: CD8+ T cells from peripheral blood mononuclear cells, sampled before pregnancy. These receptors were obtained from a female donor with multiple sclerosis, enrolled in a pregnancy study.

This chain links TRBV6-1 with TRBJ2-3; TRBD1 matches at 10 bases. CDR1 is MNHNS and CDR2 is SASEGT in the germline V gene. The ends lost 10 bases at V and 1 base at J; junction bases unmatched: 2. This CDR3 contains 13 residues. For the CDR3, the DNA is TGTGCCACCGGGACAGGGGGCACAGATACGCAGTATTTT. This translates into CATGTGGTDTQYF.

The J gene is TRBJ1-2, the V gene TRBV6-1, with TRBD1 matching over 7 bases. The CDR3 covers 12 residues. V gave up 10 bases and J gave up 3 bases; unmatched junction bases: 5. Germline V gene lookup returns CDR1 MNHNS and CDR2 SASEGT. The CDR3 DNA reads TGTGCCACCGCGACAGGGTACTATGGCTACACCTTC. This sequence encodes CATATGYYGYTF.

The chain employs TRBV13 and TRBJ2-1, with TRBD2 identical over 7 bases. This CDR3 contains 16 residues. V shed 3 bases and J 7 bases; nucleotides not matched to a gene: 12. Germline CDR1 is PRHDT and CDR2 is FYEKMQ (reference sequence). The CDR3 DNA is TGTGCCAGCAGCTTCACGGGGCGGGAGCGAGGGAATGAGCAGTTCTTC. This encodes CASSFTGRERGNEQFF.

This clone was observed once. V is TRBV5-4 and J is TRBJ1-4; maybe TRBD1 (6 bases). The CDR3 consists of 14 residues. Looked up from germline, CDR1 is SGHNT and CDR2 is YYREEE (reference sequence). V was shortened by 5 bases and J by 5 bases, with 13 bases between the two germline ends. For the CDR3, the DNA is TGTGCCAGCAGTCCCAGGGGCCCCAATGAAAAACTGTTTTTT. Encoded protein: CASSPRGPNEKLFF. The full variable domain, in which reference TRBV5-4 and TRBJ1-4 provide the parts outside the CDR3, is ETGVTQSPTHLIKTRGQQVTLRCSSQSGHNTVSWYQQALGQGPQFIFQYYREEENGRGNFPPRFSGLQFPNYSSELNVNALELDDSALYLCASSPRGPNEKLFFGSGTQLSVL.

The CDR3 is CASSALDRSYEQYF. CDR3 bases: TGTGCCAGCAGCGCCTTGGACAGGAGCTACGAGCAGTACTTC. This sequence joins TRBV9 and TRBJ2-7; TRBD1 matches at 7 bases. The CDR3 loop spans 14 amino acids. Germline-derived CDR1 and CDR2 are SGDLS and YYNGEE. V shed 3 bases, J shed 3 bases, and the junction held 6 bases outside the gene matches.

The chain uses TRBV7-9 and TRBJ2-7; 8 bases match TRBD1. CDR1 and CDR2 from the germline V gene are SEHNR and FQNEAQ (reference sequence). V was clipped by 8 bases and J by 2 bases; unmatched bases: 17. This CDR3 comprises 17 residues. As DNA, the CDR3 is TGTGCCAGCCGGCCCAACCAAAGACAGGGGAAGCCCTACGAGCAGTACTTC. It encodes CASRPNQRQGKPYEQYF.

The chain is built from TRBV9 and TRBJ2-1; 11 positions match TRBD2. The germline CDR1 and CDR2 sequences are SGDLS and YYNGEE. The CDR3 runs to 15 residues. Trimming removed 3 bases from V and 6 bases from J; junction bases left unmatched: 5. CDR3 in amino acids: CASSGGLAVSNEQFF. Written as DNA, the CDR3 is TGTGCCAGCAGCGGGGGACTAGCGGTGAGCAATGAGCAGTTCTTC.

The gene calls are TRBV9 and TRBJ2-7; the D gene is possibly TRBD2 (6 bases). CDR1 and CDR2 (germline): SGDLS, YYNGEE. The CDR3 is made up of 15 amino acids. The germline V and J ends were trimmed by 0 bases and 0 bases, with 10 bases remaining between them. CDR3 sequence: CASSVASGYSYEQYF. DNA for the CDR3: TGTGCCAGCAGCGTAGCCAGCGGGTACTCCTACGAGCAGTACTTC.

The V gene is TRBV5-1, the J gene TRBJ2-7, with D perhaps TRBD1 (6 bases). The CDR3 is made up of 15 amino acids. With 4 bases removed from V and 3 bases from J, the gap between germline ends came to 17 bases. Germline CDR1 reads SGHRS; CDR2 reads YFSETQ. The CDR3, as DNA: TGCGCCAGCAGCGGAGGAGACAGGCCCTACTACGAGCAGTACTTC. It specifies CASSGGDRPYYEQYF.

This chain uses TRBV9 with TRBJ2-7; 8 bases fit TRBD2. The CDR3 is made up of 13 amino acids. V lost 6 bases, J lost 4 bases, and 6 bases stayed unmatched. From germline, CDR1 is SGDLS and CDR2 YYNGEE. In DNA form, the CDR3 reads TGTGCCAGCAACTCCGGGGGGGGATACGAGCAGTACTTC. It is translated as CASNSGGGYEQYF.

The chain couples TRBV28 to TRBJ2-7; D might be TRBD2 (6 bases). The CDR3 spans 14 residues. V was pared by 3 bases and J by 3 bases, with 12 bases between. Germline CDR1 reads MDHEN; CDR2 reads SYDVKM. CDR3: CASSFGLANYEQYF. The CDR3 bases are TGTGCCAGCAGTTTTGGTCTAGCGAACTACGAGCAGTACTTC.

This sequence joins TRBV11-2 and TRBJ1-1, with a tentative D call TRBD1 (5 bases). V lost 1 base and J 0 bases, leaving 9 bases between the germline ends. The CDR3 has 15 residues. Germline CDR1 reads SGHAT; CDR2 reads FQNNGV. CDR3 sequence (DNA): TGTGCCAGCAGCTTAGCCAGGGCAGTGAACACTGAAGCTTTCTTT. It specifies CASSLARAVNTEAFF.

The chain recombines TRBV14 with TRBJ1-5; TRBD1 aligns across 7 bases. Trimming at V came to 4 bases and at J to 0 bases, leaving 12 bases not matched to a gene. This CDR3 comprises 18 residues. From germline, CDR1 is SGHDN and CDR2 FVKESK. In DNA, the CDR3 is TGTGCCAGCAGCCCCCGACCGGGACAGCGATATAGCAATCAGCCCCAGCATTTT. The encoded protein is CASSPRPGQRYSNQPQHF.

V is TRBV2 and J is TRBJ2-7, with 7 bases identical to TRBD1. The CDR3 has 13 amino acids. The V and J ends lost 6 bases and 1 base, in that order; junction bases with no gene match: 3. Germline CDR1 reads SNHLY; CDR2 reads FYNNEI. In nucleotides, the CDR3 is TGTGCCAGCAGATGGGGACAGTCCTACGAGCAGTACTTC. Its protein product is CASRWGQSYEQYF.